These 21 T cell receptor beta chains were all obtained from the same sample, sequenced in a study of OX40 agonist ivuxolimab in advanced cancers. TCRdb's table, derived via immunoSEQ multiplex PCR, lists solely in-frame clones and lacks some. Altogether roughly 87,000 clones are present, 92% being singletons, with the ten largest covering roughly 9%. Here the sequenced sample was CD4+ or CD8+ T cells sorted from blood, taken in a trial of the OX40 agonist ivuxolimab. The receptors were gathered from an adult with an advanced solid tumor such as melanoma, head and neck, liver or kidney cancer.

The chain uses TRBV5-8 and TRBJ1-5, with TRBD1 identical over 8 bases. The CDR3 extends over 16 amino acids. The V gene end was trimmed by 4 bases and the J gene end by 6 bases; junction bases not matched to a gene: 12. Germline CDR1 SGHTS, CDR2 YDEGEE. The CDR3 here is CASSPGVITGGQPQHF. CDR3 sequence (DNA): TGTGCCAGCAGCCCCGGTGTCATAACAGGGGGTCAGCCCCAGCATTTT.

The chain uses TRBV25-1 and TRBJ1-1, with D possibly being TRBD1 (6 bases). This CDR3 has 13 residues. Germline V gene data show CDR1 as MGHDK and CDR2 as SYGVNS. The ends were cut back, 8 bases at V and 2 bases at J, with 12 bases in the middle. DNA of the CDR3: TGTGCCAGCGCCAGGGGCAGCAACACTGAAGCTTTCTTT. Its translation: CASARGSNTEAFF.

In its sample, this clone was seen a few times. The chain combines TRBV15 with TRBJ2-3; 11 nucleotides match TRBD1. The V gene end was trimmed by 5 bases and the J gene end by 4 bases; junction bases not matched to a gene: 2. This CDR3 has 14 residues. Germline CDR1 is LNHNV and CDR2 is YYDKDF (reference sequence). This chain's CDR3 is CATSGTGGADTQYF. CDR3 sequence (DNA): TGTGCCACCAGCGGGACAGGGGGGGCAGATACGCAGTATTTT.

The chain employs TRBV11-2 and TRBJ2-2, with D perhaps being TRBD1 or TRBD2 (5 bases each). V was trimmed by 0 bases and J by 1 base, leaving 12 bases between them. The CDR3 extends over 17 amino acids. The germline gives CDR1 SGHAT, CDR2 FQNNGV. CDR3 region: CASSLDIGAENTGELFF. The CDR3 nucleotides read TGTGCCAGCAGCTTAGATATCGGGGCGGAGAACACCGGGGAGCTGTTTTTT. The whole variable domain, filled in from reference TRBV11-2 and TRBJ2-2, reads EAGVAQSPRYKIIEKRQSVAFWCNPISGHATLYWYQQILGQGPKLLIQFQNNGVVDDSQLPKDRFSAERLKGVDSTLKIQPAKLEDSAVYLCASSLDIGAENTGELFFGEGSRLTVL.

This chain connects TRBV4-1 to TRBJ2-1; 7 bases align to TRBD1. V shed 0 bases and J 4 bases; nucleotides not matched to a gene: 9. The CDR3 loop spans 17 amino acids. The V gene's germline CDR1 is MGHRA and CDR2 YSYEKL. CDR3 in DNA: TGCGCCAGCAGCCAAGATCCGCACGGACAGGTTTACAATGAGCAGTTCTTC. Encoded protein: CASSQDPHGQVYNEQFF.

The V and J genes are TRBV10-3 and TRBJ1-1; 10 positions agree with TRBD1. The length of the CDR3 is 16 residues. The germline V gene has CDR1 ENHRY and CDR2 SYGVKD. J gave up 5 bases and V 4 bases, and 10 bases lay outside the gene matches. CDR3 DNA sequence: TGTGCCATCAGTGCGGACAGGGGGACGGAGCTGACTGAAGCTTTCTTT. This codes for CAISADRGTELTEAFF.

A word on this clone: The sample holds other DNA sequences that translate to the same CDR3. The genes are TRBV5-6 and TRBJ2-5, with D unclear. CDR1 and CDR2 (germline): SGHDT, YYEEEE. The CDR3 loop spans 13 amino acids. Trimming pared 4 bases from V and 2 bases from J, leaving 9 bases between. The CDR3 nucleotides read TGTGCCAGCAGCCTGGGGTCGCAAGAGACCCAGTACTTC. Protein sequence: CASSLGSQETQYF.

With regard to this clone: Other DNA sequences in this sample translate to the same CDR3. The rearrangement joins TRBV7-6 to TRBJ1-1; no clear D gene. Trimming removed 1 base from V and 7 bases from J, with 10 bases in between. This CDR3 contains 13 residues. Per the germline V gene, CDR1 is SGHVS and CDR2 is FNYEAQ. In DNA form, the CDR3 reads TGTGCCAGCAGCTTAGGACAAGGGAGTGAAGCTTTCTTT. Translated: CASSLGQGSEAFF.

The rearrangement links TRBV6-1 to TRBJ2-3, with TRBD1 identical over 8 bases. CDR3 size: 15 residues. The germline V gene has CDR1 MNHNS and CDR2 SASEGT. V dropped 2 bases and J dropped 4; count of bases not matched to a gene: 5. The CDR3 DNA follows: TGTGCCAGCAGTGAACCAGGGGGCGTGTCAGATACGCAGTATTTT. Protein sequence: CASSEPGGVSDTQYF.

V gene TRBV13 combines with J gene TRBJ2-7; 10 bases line up with TRBD1. With V trimmed by 5 bases and J by 1 base, 8 bases remained unmatched. The germline CDR1 and CDR2 sequences are PRHDT and FYEKMQ (reference sequence). This CDR3 comprises 16 residues. CDR3 residues: CASSTRQGARSYEQYF. DNA of the CDR3: TGTGCCAGCAGCACCCGACAGGGGGCTCGGTCCTACGAGCAGTACTTC.

The chain is built from TRBV27 and TRBJ2-2; 8 nucleotides align to TRBD2. Germline assignment: CDR1 MNHEY and CDR2 SMNVEV (reference sequence). After removal of 2 bases from V and 5 bases from J, the junction contained 4 bases not matched to a gene. The CDR3 has 15 amino acids. CDR3 nucleotide sequence: TGTGCCAGCAGTTTAATCCCGGGGGGGACCGGGGAGCTGTTTTTT. Residues: CASSLIPGGTGELFF.

The chain uses TRBV6-5 and TRBJ1-5; 7 bases are shared with TRBD1. Germline V CDR1 and CDR2: MNHEY, SVGAGI. The CDR3 sequence is 14 residues long. J lost 5 bases, V lost 5 bases, and 6 bases had no gene match. As DNA, the CDR3 is TGTGCCAGCAGTCCACAGGGGAGCCATCAGCCCCAGCATTTT. It encodes CASSPQGSHQPQHF.

This chain links TRBV13 with TRBJ1-1, with TRBD1 as a possible D gene (6 bases). Germline CDR1 PRHDT, CDR2 FYEKMQ (reference sequence). V was trimmed by 5 bases and J by 7 bases, leaving 11 bases between them. This CDR3 contains 12 residues. The CDR3 is CASSKQGNEAFF. CDR3 nucleotide sequence: TGTGCCAGCAGCAAACAGGGAAATGAAGCTTTCTTT.

The J gene is TRBJ1-2, the V gene TRBV9; the D is unclear. This CDR3 is 12 amino acids long. With 2 bases removed from V and 7 bases from J, the gap between germline ends came to 9 bases. Germline V gene data show CDR1 as SGDLS and CDR2 as YYNGEE. The CDR3 region has the DNA TGTGCCAGCAGCGTTCTTGGGGTTGGCTACACCTTC. Its translation: CASSVLGVGYTF.

This clone was detected once. V usage is TRBV7-3 and J usage is TRBJ2-1; TRBD2 might be the D (6 bases). Germline V gene data show CDR1 as SGHTA and CDR2 as FQGTGA. V lost 4 bases, J lost 9 bases, and 10 bases lay in between. The CDR3 length is 12 residues. The CDR3: CASSSGGVEQFF. The CDR3 DNA sequence: TGTGCCAGCAGCTCTGGAGGGGTTGAGCAGTTCTTC.

The chain links TRBV7-9 to TRBJ2-1; TRBD2 agrees at 14 bases. The CDR3 runs to 19 residues. Trimming at V came to 0 bases and at J to 0 bases, leaving 4 bases not matched to a gene. The germline V gene has CDR1 SEHNR and CDR2 FQNEAQ (reference sequence). DNA of the CDR3: TGTGCCAGCAGCTTAGCGGGACTAGCGGGGGTGAGCTCCTACAATGAGCAGTTCTTC. This gives the protein CASSLAGLAGVSSYNEQFF.

The chain recombines TRBV2 with TRBJ2-1; TRBD2 aligns across 8 bases. The CDR3 consists of 13 residues. Looked up from germline, CDR1 is SNHLY and CDR2 is FYNNEI. CDR3 DNA sequence: TGTGCGCGCTGGATTAGCGGGGACAATGAGCAGTTCTTC. Translation: CARWISGDNEQFF.

This clone was observed a single time. The chain couples TRBV4-1 to TRBJ2-3, with D tentatively TRBD1 or TRBD2 (6 bases each). Germline assignment: CDR1 MGHRA and CDR2 YSYEKL. The CDR3 runs 15 residues. V shed 4 bases and J shed 6 bases, with 17 bases lying between them. Here the CDR3 reads CASSPGVGGLDTQYF. The CDR3 DNA reads TGCGCCAGCAGCCCCGGGGTGGGGGGCCTGGATACGCAGTATTTT.

A note on this clone: Other DNA sequences in this specimen translate into the identical CDR3. The V gene is TRBV9, the J gene TRBJ1-2; no firm D call. CDR1 SGDLS and CDR2 YYNGEE come from the germline V gene. Trimming cost V 0 bases and J 0 bases, with 6 bases left between them. CDR3 length: 14 residues. The CDR3 sequence: CASSVDSANYGYTF. CDR3 nucleotide sequence: TGTGCCAGCAGCGTAGATTCCGCTAACTATGGCTACACCTTC.

This clone was seen ten or more times. V gene TRBV6-4 combines with J gene TRBJ2-2; D unclear. The CDR3 extends over 14 amino acids. Germline CDR1 reads MRHNA; CDR2 reads SNTAGT. Trimming stripped 0 bases from V and 8 bases from J, with 10 bases between. The CDR3 sequence is CASSDSEWAGELFF. The DNA for the CDR3 is TGTGCCAGCAGTGACTCCGAGTGGGCTGGGGAGCTGTTTTTT.

V and J are TRBV27 and TRBJ1-1; weak D call: TRBD1 (6 bases). Germline lookup yields CDR1 MNHEY and CDR2 SMNVEV (reference sequence). The CDR3 has 17 amino acids. V was trimmed by 6 bases and J by 0 bases, leaving 20 bases between them. Here the CDR3 DNA reads TGTGCCAGCAGCTTCACCTCACCGACAGGAATGAACACTGAAGCTTTCTTT. It is translated as CASSFTSPTGMNTEAFF.